This T cell receptor (beta chain) was recovered during a study of metastatic and nonmetastatic thyroid tumors. As for the study in general: Repertoire data that came from the blood and tumor or nodule tissue of malignant and benign thyroid patients were compared. Study observations and caveats: It was reported that TCR beta diversity was significantly higher in malignant thyroid tumors than benign nodules, in blood and tumor.

No patient received treatment before thyroid surgery. This clone was seen only a few times. Its antigen is unidentified. The CDR3 is made up of 12 amino acids. V was cut by 0 bases and J by 9 bases, with 9 bases left in between. Germline loops: CDR1 MNHEY, CDR2 SVGEGT. As originally analysed: What underpinned the distant-metastasis classifier for papillary thyroid cancer was the set of CDR3 differences across clinicopathological groups. TCRdb re-analyzed the PCR reads through MiXCR. The authors' filters were not applied to this entry. The profile shows 35,000 to 50,000 clones, 9% to 14% of them singletons.

The receptor was derived from a male donor with papillary thyroid cancer or a benign thyroid nodule (not recorded which). Some clones in this sample may be carry-over from other donors' samples. This chain uses TRBV6-2 or TRBV6-3 with TRBJ2-7; unclear D gene. The sequenced sample consisted of blood. CDR3 DNA: TGTGCCAGCAGTTACTCAGACCGCTCGCAGTACTTC. Translation gives CASSYSDRSQYF.